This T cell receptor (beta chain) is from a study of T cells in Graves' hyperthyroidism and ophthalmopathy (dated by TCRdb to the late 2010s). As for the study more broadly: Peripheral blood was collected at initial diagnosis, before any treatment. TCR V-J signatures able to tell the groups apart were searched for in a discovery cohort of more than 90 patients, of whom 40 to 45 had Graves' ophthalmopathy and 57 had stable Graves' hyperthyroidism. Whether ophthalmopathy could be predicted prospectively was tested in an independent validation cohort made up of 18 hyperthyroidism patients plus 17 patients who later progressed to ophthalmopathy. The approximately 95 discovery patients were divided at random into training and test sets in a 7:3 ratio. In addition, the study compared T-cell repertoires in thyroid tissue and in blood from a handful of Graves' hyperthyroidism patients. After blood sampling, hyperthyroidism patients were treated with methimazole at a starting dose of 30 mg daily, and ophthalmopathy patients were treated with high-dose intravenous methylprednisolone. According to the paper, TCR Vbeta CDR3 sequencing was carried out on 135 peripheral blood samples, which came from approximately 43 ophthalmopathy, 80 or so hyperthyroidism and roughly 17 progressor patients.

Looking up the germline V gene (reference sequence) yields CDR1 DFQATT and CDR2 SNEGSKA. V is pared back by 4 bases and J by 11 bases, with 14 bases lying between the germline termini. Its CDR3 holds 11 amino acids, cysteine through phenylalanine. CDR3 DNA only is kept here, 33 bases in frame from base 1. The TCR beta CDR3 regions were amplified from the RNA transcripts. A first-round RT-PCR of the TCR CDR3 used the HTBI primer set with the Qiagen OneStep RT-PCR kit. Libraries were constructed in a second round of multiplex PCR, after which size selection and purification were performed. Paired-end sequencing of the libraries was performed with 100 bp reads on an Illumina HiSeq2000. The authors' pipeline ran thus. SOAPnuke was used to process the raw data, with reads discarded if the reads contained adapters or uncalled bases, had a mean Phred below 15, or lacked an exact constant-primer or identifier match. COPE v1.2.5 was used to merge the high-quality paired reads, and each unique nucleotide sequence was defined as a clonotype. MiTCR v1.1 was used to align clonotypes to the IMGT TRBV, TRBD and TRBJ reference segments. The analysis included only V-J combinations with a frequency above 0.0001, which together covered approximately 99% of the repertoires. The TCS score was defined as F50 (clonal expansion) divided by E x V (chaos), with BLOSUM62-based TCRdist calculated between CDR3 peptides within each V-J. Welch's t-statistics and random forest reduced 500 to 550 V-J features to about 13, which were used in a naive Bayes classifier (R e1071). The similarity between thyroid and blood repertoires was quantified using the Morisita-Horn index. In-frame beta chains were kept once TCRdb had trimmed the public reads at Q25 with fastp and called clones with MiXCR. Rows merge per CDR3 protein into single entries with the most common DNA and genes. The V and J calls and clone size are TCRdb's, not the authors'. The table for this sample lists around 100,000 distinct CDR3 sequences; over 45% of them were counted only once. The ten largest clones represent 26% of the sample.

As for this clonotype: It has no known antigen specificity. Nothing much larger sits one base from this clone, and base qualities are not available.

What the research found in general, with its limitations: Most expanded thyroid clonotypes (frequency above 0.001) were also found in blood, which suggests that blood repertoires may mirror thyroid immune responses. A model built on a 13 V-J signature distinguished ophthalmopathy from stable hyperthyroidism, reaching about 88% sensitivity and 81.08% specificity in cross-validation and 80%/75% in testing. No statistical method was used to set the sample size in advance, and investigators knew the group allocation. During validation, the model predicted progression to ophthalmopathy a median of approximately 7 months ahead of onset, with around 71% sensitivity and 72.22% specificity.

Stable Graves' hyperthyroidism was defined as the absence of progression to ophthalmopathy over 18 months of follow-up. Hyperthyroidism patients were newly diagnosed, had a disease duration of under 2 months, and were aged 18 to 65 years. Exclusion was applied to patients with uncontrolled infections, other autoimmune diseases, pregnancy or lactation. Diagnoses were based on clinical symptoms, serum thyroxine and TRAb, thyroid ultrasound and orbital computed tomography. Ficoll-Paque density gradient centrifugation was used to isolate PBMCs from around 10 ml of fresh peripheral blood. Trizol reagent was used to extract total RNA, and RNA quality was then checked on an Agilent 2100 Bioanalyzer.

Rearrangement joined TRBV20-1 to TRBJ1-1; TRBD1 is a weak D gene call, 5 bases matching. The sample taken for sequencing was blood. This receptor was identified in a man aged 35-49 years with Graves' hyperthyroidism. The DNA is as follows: TGCAGTGCTAACGGGGGGGTGTGGGCTTTCTTT. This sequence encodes CSANGGVWAFF.